Listed here are 14 T cell receptor beta chains from one sample, sequenced in a study of identifying expanded T cells in peripheral blood. TCRdb's table, derived via immunoSEQ multiplex PCR, lists solely in-frame clones and lacks some. Of about 86,000 clones listed, roughly 87% are singletons. Source material: blood. The origin of the receptors is a person aged 18 to 75 in good health.

The chain couples TRBV7-2 to TRBJ1-4; the D is unclear. Trimming removed 7 bases at V and 7 bases at J, with 19 bases between. CDR1 SGHTA and CDR2 FQGNSA come from the germline V gene. The CDR3 runs 15 residues. The CDR3 DNA reads as TGTGCCAGCACTCCGGGGTCCGGAGTCGGTGAAAAACTGTTTTTT. This gives the protein CASTPGSGVGEKLFF.

The chain combines TRBV19 with TRBJ2-6, with 9 bases that match TRBD1. This CDR3 has 19 amino acids. CDR1 LNHDA and CDR2 SQIVND come from the germline V gene (reference sequence). V trimming: 5 bases; J trimming: 0 bases; junction bases outside the gene matches: 11. The DNA of the CDR3 is TGTGCCAGTAGTCGCCGGCCGGGACAGGGAACCTCTGGGGCCAACGTCCTGACTTTC. This gives the protein CASSRRPGQGTSGANVLTF.

This clone has just one count. The rearrangement uses TRBV5-1 and TRBJ1-2; the D gene is possibly TRBD1 (6 bases). V was pared by 0 bases and J by 3 bases, with 15 bases between. The CDR3 extends over 16 amino acids. In germline, CDR1 is SGHRS, CDR2 YFSETQ. The CDR3 is CASSLEPGARDYGYTF. The CDR3 region has the DNA TGCGCCAGCAGCTTGGAACCGGGGGCGCGAGACTATGGCTACACCTTC.

In this sample, this clone turned up once. This chain connects TRBV10-3 to TRBJ2-2, with D uncertain. The V end lost 6 bases, the J end lost 1 base, and 9 bases lay between the germline ends. The CDR3 has 14 residues. Germline V gives CDR1 ENHRY, CDR2 SYGVKD. The CDR3 here is CAISMTQNTGELFF. CDR3 in DNA: TGTGCCATCAGCATGACCCAGAACACCGGGGAGCTGTTTTTT.

The chain couples TRBV18 to TRBJ1-6; 9 positions agree with TRBD1. V dropped 6 bases and J dropped 8; count of bases not matched to a gene: 14. Germline CDR1 is KGHSH and CDR2 is LQKENI. The CDR3 has 17 amino acids. The CDR3 DNA is TGTGCCAGCTCCCTCCGGGACAGGGCTCTTTTGGATTCACCCCTCCACTTT. Its protein is CASSLRDRALLDSPLHF.

V and J are TRBV2 and TRBJ1-2; no reliable D call. Germline V gene data show CDR1 as SNHLY and CDR2 as FYNNEI. There are 14 residues in the CDR3. Deletions cut 1 base from V and 1 base from J, with 7 bases between. CDR3 coding DNA: TGTGCCAGCAGTGAAGGGGCCCTTAACTATGGCTACACCTTC. Its protein product is CASSEGALNYGYTF.

This clone occurred once. The V call is TRBV30, the J call TRBJ1-2, with D unresolved. The CDR3 loop spans 14 amino acids. Germline-derived CDR1 and CDR2 are GTSNPN and SVGIG (reference sequence). V was pared by 3 bases and J by 3 bases, with 14 bases between. The CDR3 sequence is CAWSPGRVHYGYTF. CDR3 nucleotide sequence: TGTGCCTGGAGCCCCGGACGAGTACACTATGGCTACACCTTC.

CDR3 sequence: CASKMGGDEQFF. CDR3 nucleotides: TGTGCCAGCAAAATGGGGGGCGATGAGCAGTTCTTC. The V and J genes are TRBV2 and TRBJ2-1; D may correspond to TRBD1 or TRBD2 (6 bases each). V dropped 7 bases and J dropped 8 bases, with 12 bases sitting between them. The CDR3 totals 12 residues. Germline V gene data show CDR1 as SNHLY and CDR2 as FYNNEI.

The chain carries TRBV19 and TRBJ1-5; TRBD1 is a possible D gene (6 bases). CDR1 and CDR2 from the germline V gene are LNHDA and SQIVND (reference sequence). V was clipped by 6 bases and J by 8 bases, with 17 bases between them. The CDR3 covers 14 residues. CDR3 in DNA: TGTGCCAGTAGAGAAGCGGGGGGCATTGAGCCCCAGCATTTT. Protein sequence: CASREAGGIEPQHF. The whole variable domain, remainder taken from reference TRBV19 and TRBJ1-5, is DGGITQSPKYLFRKEGQNVTLSCEQNLNHDAMYWYRQDPGQGLRLIYYSQIVNDFQKGDIAEGYSVSREKKESFPLTVTSAQKNPTAFYLCASREAGGIEPQHFGDGTRLSIL.

The chain combines TRBV10-2 with TRBJ2-4; maybe TRBD2 (6 bases). Per the germline V gene, CDR1 is WSHSY and CDR2 is SAAADI. V was shortened by 8 bases and J by 1 base, with 12 bases between the two germline ends. The length of the CDR3 is 14 residues. For the CDR3, the DNA is TGCGCCAGCGGAGGGTCAGTGGCCAAAAACATTCAGTACTTC. Translated: CASGGSVAKNIQYF.

The rearrangement links TRBV30 to TRBJ1-3; 10 nucleotides line up with TRBD1. With 5 bases clipped from V and 0 bases from J, the junction kept 1 base outside the gene matches. Germline values: CDR1 GTSNPN, CDR2 SVGIG (reference sequence). The CDR3 loop spans 14 amino acids. The CDR3 bases are TGTGCCTGGGGACAGGGGGGCTCTGGAAACACCATATATTTT. Translation: CAWGQGGSGNTIYF.

V and J are TRBV12-5 and TRBJ2-1; D not resolved. V lost 2 bases and J lost 1, with 21 bases in between. The CDR3 totals 19 residues. Germline V CDR1 and CDR2: LGHNT, FRNRAP. CDR3 nucleotides: TGTGCTAGTGGTTTGCCCCCTGGTGCGGACCTAACTTCCTACAATGAGCAGTTCTTC. Its translation is CASGLPPGADLTSYNEQFF.

CDR3 bases: TGCGCCAGCAGCCTTGTGGGGAACTACGAGCAGTACTTC. Translation gives CASSLVGNYEQYF. The rearrangement joins TRBV5-1 to TRBJ2-7, with D hard to call. Germline CDR1 and CDR2: SGHRS and YFSETQ. The CDR3 is 13 residues long. Trimming removed 4 bases at V and 3 bases at J, with 11 bases between.

This clone was detected a few times. The gene calls are TRBV19 and TRBJ1-3; D gene uncertain. The V gene's germline CDR1 is LNHDA and CDR2 SQIVND (reference sequence). V was cut by 3 bases and J by 0 bases, with 12 bases left in between. There are 16 residues in the CDR3. The CDR3 protein is CASSIVGRYSGNTIYF. The CDR3 region has the DNA TGTGCCAGTAGTATCGTCGGCCGGTACTCTGGAAACACCATATATTTT.